The entry below gives a single T cell receptor (beta chain) sequence along with its context. Its cognate antigen is unknown. The assay was immunoSEQ multiplex PCR, and TCRdb's table has in-frame clones only and misses some. The sample has about 140,000 clones, around four fifths seen once. Time point noted: baseline pretreatment blood. The treatment: 15 Gy SBRT to primary tumor, nephrectomy 4 weeks later. Serial blood draws occurred at baseline and 2 and 4 weeks post-SBRT. The tumor was a clear cell renal cell carcinoma. This sample is drawn from a study of radiation and T cells in renal cell carcinoma. Study results and caveats: Baseline intratumoral clonotype presence is unknown without pretreatment biopsies. Top tumor clonotypes rose in blood 2 weeks post-radiation, then contracted.

Sample: blood, taken from a patient whose treatment included radiotherapy and nephrectomy. This TCR came from a woman aged 45-65 years with renal cell carcinoma.

CDR3 amino acids: CASSVEDKRGLYEQFF. CDR3 nucleotides: TGTGCCAGCAGCGTAGAGGATAAACGGGGTTTGTATGAGCAGTTCTTC. The rearrangement links TRBV9 to TRBJ2-1, with D possibly being TRBD2 (5 bases). From germline, CDR1 is SGDLS and CDR2 YYNGEE. The CDR3 length is 16 residues. With 0 bases removed from V and 8 bases from J, the gap between germline ends came to 18 bases.